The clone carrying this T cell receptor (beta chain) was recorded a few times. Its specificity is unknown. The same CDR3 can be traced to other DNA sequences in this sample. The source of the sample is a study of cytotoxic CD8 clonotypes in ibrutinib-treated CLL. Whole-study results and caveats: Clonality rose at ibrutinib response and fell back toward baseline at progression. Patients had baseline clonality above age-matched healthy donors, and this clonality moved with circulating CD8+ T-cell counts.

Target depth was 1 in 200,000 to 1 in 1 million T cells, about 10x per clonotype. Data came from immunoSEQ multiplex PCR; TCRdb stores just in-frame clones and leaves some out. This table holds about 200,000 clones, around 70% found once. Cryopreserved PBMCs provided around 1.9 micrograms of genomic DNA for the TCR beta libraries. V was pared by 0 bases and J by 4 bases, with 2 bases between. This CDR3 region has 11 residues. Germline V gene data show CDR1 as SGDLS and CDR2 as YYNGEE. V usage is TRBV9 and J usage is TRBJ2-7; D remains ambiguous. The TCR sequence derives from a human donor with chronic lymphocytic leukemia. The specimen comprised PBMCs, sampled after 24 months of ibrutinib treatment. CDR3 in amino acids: CASSVGYEQYF. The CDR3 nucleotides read TGTGCCAGCAGCGTAGGATACGAGCAGTACTTC.